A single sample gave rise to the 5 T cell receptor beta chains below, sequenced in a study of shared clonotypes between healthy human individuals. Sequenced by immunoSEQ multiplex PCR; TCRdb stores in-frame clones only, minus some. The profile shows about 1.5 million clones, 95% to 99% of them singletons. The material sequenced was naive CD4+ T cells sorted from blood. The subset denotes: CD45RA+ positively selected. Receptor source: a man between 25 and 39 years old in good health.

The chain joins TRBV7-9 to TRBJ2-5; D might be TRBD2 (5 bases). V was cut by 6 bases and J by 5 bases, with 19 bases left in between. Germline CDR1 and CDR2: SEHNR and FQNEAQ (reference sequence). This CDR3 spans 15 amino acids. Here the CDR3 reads CASRSSRDPGETQYF. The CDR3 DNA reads TGTGCCAGCAGAAGTTCAAGGGATCCGGGGGAGACCCAGTACTTC.

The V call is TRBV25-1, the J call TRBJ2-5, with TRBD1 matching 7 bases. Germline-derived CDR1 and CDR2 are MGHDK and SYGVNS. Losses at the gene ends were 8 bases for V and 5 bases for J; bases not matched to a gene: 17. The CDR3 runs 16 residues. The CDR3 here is CASGAPGQRLAETQYF. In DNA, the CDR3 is TGTGCCAGCGGGGCTCCGGGACAGCGTCTTGCTGAGACCCAGTACTTC. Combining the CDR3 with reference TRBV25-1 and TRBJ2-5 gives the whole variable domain EADIYQTPRYLVIGTGKKITLECSQTMGHDKMYWYQQDPGMELHLIHYSYGVNSTEKGDLSSESTVSRIRTEHFPLTLESARPSHTSQYLCASGAPGQRLAETQYFGPGTRLLVL.

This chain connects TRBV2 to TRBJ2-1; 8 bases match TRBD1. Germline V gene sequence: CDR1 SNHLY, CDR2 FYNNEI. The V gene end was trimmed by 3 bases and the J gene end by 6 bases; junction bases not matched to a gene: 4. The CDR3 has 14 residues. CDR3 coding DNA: TGTGCCAGCAGTGACAGGGGGCTAGGCAATGAGCAGTTCTTC. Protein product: CASSDRGLGNEQFF.

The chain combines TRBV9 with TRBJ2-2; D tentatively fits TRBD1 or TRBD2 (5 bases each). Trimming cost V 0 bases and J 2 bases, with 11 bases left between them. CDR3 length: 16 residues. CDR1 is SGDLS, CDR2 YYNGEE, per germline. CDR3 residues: CASSVVPGANTGELFF. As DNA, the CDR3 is TGTGCCAGCAGCGTAGTCCCCGGGGCTAACACCGGGGAGCTGTTTTTT.

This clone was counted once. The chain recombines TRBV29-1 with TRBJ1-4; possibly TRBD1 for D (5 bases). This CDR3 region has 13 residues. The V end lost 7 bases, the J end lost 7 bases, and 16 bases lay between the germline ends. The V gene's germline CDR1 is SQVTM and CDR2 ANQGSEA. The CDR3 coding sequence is TGCAGCGGGCGAGAGACAGCAGGTGAAAAACTGTTTTTT. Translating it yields CSGRETAGEKLFF. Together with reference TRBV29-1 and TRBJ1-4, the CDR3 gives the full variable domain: SAVISQKPSRDICQRGTSLTIQCQVDSQVTMMFWYRQQPGQSLTLIATANQGSEATYESGFVIDKFPISRPNLTFSTLTVSNMSPEDSSIYLCSGRETAGEKLFFGSGTQLSVL.